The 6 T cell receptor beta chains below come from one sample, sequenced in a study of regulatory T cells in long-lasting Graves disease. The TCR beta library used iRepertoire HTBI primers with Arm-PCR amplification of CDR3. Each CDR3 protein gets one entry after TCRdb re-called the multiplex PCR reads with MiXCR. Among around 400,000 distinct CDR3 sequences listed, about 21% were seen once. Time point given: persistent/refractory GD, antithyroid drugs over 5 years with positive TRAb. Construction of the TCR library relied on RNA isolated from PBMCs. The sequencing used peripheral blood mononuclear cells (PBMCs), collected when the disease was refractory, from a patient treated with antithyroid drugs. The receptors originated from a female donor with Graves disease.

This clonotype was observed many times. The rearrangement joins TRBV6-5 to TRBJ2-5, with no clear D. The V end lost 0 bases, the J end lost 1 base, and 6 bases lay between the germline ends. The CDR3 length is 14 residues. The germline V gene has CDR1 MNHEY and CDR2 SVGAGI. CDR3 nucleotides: TGTGCCAGCAGTTACTCCTATGGCCAAGAGACCCAGTACTTC. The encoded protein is CASSYSYGQETQYF.

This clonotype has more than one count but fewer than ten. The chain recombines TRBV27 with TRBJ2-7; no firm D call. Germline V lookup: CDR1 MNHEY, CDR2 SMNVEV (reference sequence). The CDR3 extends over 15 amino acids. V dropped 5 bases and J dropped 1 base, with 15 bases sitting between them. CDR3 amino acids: CASSPLSPPSYEQYF. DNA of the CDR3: TGTGCCAGCAGTCCTCTTTCCCCGCCTTCCTACGAGCAGTACTTC.

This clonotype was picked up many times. The CDR3 region has the DNA TGTGCCAGCAGCCCTAACAGGGCAGGGCCTCAGCCCCAGCATTTT. Translated, it gives CASSPNRAGPQPQHF. V usage is TRBV12-3 or TRBV12-4 and J usage is TRBJ1-5, with D tentatively TRBD1 (6 bases). There are 15 residues in the CDR3. Trimming removed 6 bases from V and 6 bases from J, with 18 bases in between.

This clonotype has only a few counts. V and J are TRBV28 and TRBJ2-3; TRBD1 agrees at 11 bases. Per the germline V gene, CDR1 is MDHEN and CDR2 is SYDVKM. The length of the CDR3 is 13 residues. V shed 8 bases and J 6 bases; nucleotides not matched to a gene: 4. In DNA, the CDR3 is TGTGCCAGCCGGGACAGGGGGTTGGATACGCAGTATTTT. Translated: CASRDRGLDTQYF.

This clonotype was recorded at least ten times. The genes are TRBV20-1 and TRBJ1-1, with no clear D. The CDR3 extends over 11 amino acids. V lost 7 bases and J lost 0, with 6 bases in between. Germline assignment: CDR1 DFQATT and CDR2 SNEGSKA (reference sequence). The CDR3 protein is CSGELNTEAFF. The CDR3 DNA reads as TGCAGTGGCGAGTTGAACACTGAAGCTTTCTTT.

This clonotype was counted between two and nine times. The CDR3: CASSQDRRAEAFF. The DNA of the CDR3 is TGCGCCAGCAGCCAAGATCGGAGAGCTGAAGCTTTCTTT. V is TRBV4-1 and J is TRBJ1-1, with D unresolved. This CDR3 has 13 amino acids. V lost 0 bases and J lost 6, with 8 bases in between. Germline CDR1 is MGHRA and CDR2 is YSYEKL.